This TCR beta chain derives from a study of T cells expressing NK-cell markers. Regarding this clonotype: Its target is unknown.

Each CDR3 protein gets one entry in TCRdb, which reprocessed the 5' RACE reads and gives no DNA. The listing records 500,000 to 600,000 distinct CDR3 sequences. CDR1 and CDR2 from the germline V gene are SGHNT and YENEEA. The CDR3 totals 17 residues. Study-wide results and limits: In a group of roughly 6 donors, dominant NKG2C+ clonotypes represented 1.0-7.0% of CD8+ T cells. The study found these clonotypes also leading the CD3+CD56-NKG2C+ fraction in a few donors.

The sequence was collected from a man younger than 35 in good health. This rearrangement joins TRBV11-3 to TRBJ1-1. Sequencing used blood T cells: a sorted CD56 or NKG2C T cell subset, CD4+ or CD8+ T cells, or bulk PBMC T cells (not recorded which). The CDR3 here is CASSSQGPIMGHTEAFF.